The T cell receptor (beta chain) under discussion was sequenced for a study of T cell responses to AZD1222 COVID-19 vaccine. The CDR3 consists of 12 residues. V dropped 1 base and J dropped 8 bases, with 6 bases sitting between them. Germline V gene lookup returns CDR1 SGHAT and CDR2 FQNNGV. The table came from immunoSEQ multiplex PCR; TCRdb's copy has only in-frame clones and leaves some out. The table lists about 120,000 clones, just over 90% of them singletons, with more than 4.5% in the top ten. Study conclusions and caveats: It was only after the peak T cell response that any repertoires were sampled. Just a handful of AZD1222 recipients were seropositive at baseline.

As to this clone: The antigen is not known.

Sequenced here: peripheral blood, sampled 28 days after the second AZD1222 dose. V and J are TRBV11-2 and TRBJ2-1; D ambiguous. This TCR was sampled from an adult who received the AZD1222 COVID-19 vaccine. The CDR3 DNA is TGTGCCAGCAGCTTAGGAGGCGATGAGCAGTTCTTC. Its translation is CASSLGGDEQFF.